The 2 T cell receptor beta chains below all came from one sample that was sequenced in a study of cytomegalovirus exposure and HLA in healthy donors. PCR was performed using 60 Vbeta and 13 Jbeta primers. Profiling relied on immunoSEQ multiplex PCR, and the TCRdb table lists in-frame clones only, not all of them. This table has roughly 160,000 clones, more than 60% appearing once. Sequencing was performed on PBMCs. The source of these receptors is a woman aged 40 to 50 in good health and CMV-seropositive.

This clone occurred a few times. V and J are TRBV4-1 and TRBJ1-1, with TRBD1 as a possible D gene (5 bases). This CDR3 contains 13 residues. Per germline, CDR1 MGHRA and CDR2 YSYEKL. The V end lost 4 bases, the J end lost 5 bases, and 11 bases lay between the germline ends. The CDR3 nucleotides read TGCGCCAGCAGCCCCCCAGCAGGGACTGAAGCTTTCTTT. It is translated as CASSPPAGTEAFF.

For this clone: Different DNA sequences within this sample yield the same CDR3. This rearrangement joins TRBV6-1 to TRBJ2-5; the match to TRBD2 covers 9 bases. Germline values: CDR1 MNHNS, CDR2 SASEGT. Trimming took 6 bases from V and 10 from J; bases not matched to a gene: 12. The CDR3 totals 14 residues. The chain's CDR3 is CASRGLAGGVVQYF. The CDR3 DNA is TGTGCCAGCAGGGGCCTGGCGGGAGGGGTTGTCCAGTACTTC.